These 28 T cell receptor beta chains originate from one sample sequenced in a study of pediatric ulcerative colitis. The table came from immunoSEQ multiplex PCR; TCRdb's copy has only in-frame clones and leaves some out. The sample lists roughly 64,000 clones; roughly nine tenths were seen once. The sequenced material came from blood. The receptors derive from a boy younger than 18 with severe ulcerative colitis.

The rearrangement links TRBV5-1 to TRBJ1-2; possibly TRBD1 for D (5 bases). The CDR3 spans 14 residues. Looked up from germline, CDR1 is SGHRS and CDR2 is YFSETQ. V lost 1 base and J lost 3, with 10 bases in between. The CDR3 DNA follows: TGCGCCAGCAGCTTGTACTCGGGGGACTATGGCTACACCTTC. Translating gives CASSLYSGDYGYTF.

This clone was recorded only once. The chain has TRBV7-9 and TRBJ2-2, with 7 bases lining up with TRBD2. CDR1 and CDR2 (germline): SEHNR, FQNEAQ (reference sequence). CDR3 length equals 15 residues. J lost 4 bases, V lost 6 bases, and 8 bases had no gene match. The CDR3 spells CASSTQREGTGELFF. CDR3 coding DNA: TGTGCCAGCAGTACCCAGCGGGAAGGCACCGGGGAGCTGTTTTTT.

The V call is TRBV7-9, the J call TRBJ1-4, with D possibly being TRBD1 (5 bases). Per the germline V gene, CDR1 is SEHNR and CDR2 is FQNEAQ (reference sequence). The V end lost 3 bases, the J end lost 2 bases, and 7 bases lay between the germline ends. The CDR3 spans 14 residues. The CDR3, as DNA: TGTGCCAGCAGCTTGCGACAGACTAATGAAAAACTGTTTTTT. Translating it yields CASSLRQTNEKLFF. Full variable domain (missing parts from reference TRBV7-9 and TRBJ1-4): DTGVSQNPRHKITKRGQNVTFRCDPISEHNRLYWYRQTLGQGPEFLTYFQNEAQLEKSRLLSDRFSAERPKGSFSTLEIQRTEQGDSAMYLCASSLRQTNEKLFFGSGTQLSVL.

V is TRBV12-5 and J is TRBJ2-5; TRBD1 aligns across 8 bases. Per germline, CDR1 LGHNT and CDR2 FRNRAP. With 6 bases clipped from V and 1 base from J, the junction kept 7 bases outside the gene matches. The CDR3 loop spans 15 amino acids. DNA for the CDR3: TGTGCTAGTGGCCGCGGAGACAGGGGCCAAGAGACCCAGTACTTC. It yields the protein CASGRGDRGQETQYF.

This chain connects TRBV7-6 to TRBJ2-1; 15 positions match TRBD2. Germline V gives CDR1 SGHVS, CDR2 FNYEAQ. The CDR3 spans 15 residues. J gave up 9 bases and V 1 base, and 1 base lay outside the gene matches. CDR3 region: CASSLVGLAGGEQFF. The CDR3 DNA sequence: TGTGCCAGCAGCTTAGTGGGACTAGCGGGAGGTGAGCAGTTCTTC.

DNA of the CDR3: TGTGCCAGCAGCTTTGGGACTACTAATGAAAAACTGTTTTTT. Residues: CASSFGTTNEKLFF. The genes are TRBV5-4 and TRBJ1-4, with D possibly TRBD1 on 5 matching bases. Germline V CDR1 and CDR2: SGHNT, YYREEE (reference sequence). Deletions cut 2 bases from V and 2 bases from J, with 7 bases between. The CDR3 sequence is 14 residues long.

This clone was picked up one time. The gene calls are TRBV11-2 and TRBJ2-3; tentative D call: TRBD1 (5 bases). V lost 3 bases to trimming and J lost 6 bases, with 16 bases between them. There are 15 residues in the CDR3. CDR1 and CDR2 (germline): SGHAT, FQNNGV. The CDR3 loop reads CASSLGQERTDTQYF. In DNA form, the CDR3 reads TGTGCCAGCAGCTTGGGGCAGGAAAGGACGGATACGCAGTATTTT.

Regarding this clone: Other DNA sequences in the same sample also yield this CDR3. The chain is built from TRBV20-1 and TRBJ2-1; no reliable D call. This CDR3 is 11 amino acids long. Germline V gives CDR1 DFQATT, CDR2 SNEGSKA (reference sequence). The V end was cut by 3 bases, the J end by 8 bases, with 8 bases between. The CDR3 nucleotides are TGCAGTGCTAGCGGACGGGATGAGCAGTTCTTC. Amino acid sequence: CSASGRDEQFF.

The gene calls are TRBV18 and TRBJ1-3; D not resolved. In germline, CDR1 is KGHSH, CDR2 LQKENI. This CDR3 region has 14 residues. V was pared by 1 base and J by 0 bases, with 4 bases between. The CDR3 nucleotides are TGTGCCAGCTCACCACAGAGCTCTGGAAACACCATATATTTT. Its protein product is CASSPQSSGNTIYF.

The gene calls are TRBV30 and TRBJ2-5; no clear D gene. V was shortened by 2 bases and J by 4 bases, with 8 bases between the two germline ends. This CDR3 contains 12 residues. Germline CDR1 is GTSNPN and CDR2 is SVGIG (reference sequence). The CDR3 region has the DNA TGTGCCTGGAGTAAGGGTCCAGAGACCCAGTACTTC. Protein sequence: CAWSKGPETQYF. Full variable domain (outside the CDR3, taken from reference TRBV30 and TRBJ2-5): SQTIHQWPATLVQPVGSPLSLECTVEGTSNPNLYWYRQAAGRGLQLLFYSVGIGQISSEVPQNLSASRPQDRQFILSSKKLLLSDSGFYLCAWSKGPETQYFGPGTRLLVL.

This CDR3 reads CASSDPKSGFPGPGELFF. The CDR3 DNA follows: TGTGCCAGCAGTGACCCTAAAAGCGGGTTTCCGGGACCCGGGGAGCTGTTTTTT. The V and J genes are TRBV25-1 and TRBJ2-2; the D gene is possibly TRBD2 (6 bases). Germline V gives CDR1 MGHDK, CDR2 SYGVNS. This CDR3 comprises 18 residues. V dropped 3 bases and J dropped 6 bases, with 23 bases sitting between them.

The chain is built from TRBV4-2 and TRBJ2-1; 8 positions match TRBD2. J lost 5 bases, V lost 2 bases, and 5 bases had no gene match. The CDR3 extends over 15 amino acids. Germline loops: CDR1 LGHNA, CDR2 YNFKEQ. The CDR3 protein is CASSQSAGEHNEQFF. DNA of the CDR3: TGTGCCAGCAGCCAATCAGCGGGGGAACACAATGAGCAGTTCTTC.

The chain employs TRBV5-1 and TRBJ2-7; 8 nucleotides match TRBD1. The V gene end was trimmed by 0 bases and the J gene end by 2 bases; junction bases not matched to a gene: 13. The germline gives CDR1 SGHRS, CDR2 YFSETQ. CDR3 size: 18 residues. As DNA, the CDR3 is TGCGCCAGCAGCTTGGGTGTATTGAGTCAGGGGGCAACCTACGAGCAGTACTTC. Translation: CASSLGVLSQGATYEQYF. Based on the CDR3 plus reference TRBV5-1 and TRBJ2-7, the full variable domain is KAGVTQTPRYLIKTRGQQVTLSCSPISGHRSVSWYQQTPGQGLQFLFEYFSETQRNKGNFPGRFSGRQFSNSRSEMNVSTLELGDSALYLCASSLGVLSQGATYEQYFGPGTRLTVT.

A few counts support this clone. The chain uses TRBV7-3 and TRBJ2-2, with unresolved D. Germline CDR1 and CDR2: SGHTA and FQGTGA. Trimming removed 1 base from V and 6 bases from J, with 3 bases in between. The CDR3 covers 12 residues. As DNA, the CDR3 is TGTGCCAGCAGCTTAATCTCCGGGGAGCTGTTTTTT. This gives the protein CASSLISGELFF.

In DNA form, the CDR3 reads TGTGCCAGCAGCTTAGTTTCTTCCCAGGGAGGCTACAATGAGCAGTTCTTC. Amino acids: CASSLVSSQGGYNEQFF. The chain is built from TRBV7-8 and TRBJ2-1, with D perhaps TRBD2 (6 bases). Germline CDR1 and CDR2: SGHVS and FQNEAQ. The CDR3 runs to 17 residues. Trimming shortened V by 1 base and J by 3 bases, and 16 bases separated the two germline ends.

V is TRBV29-1 and J is TRBJ1-1; 7 positions agree with TRBD1. After removal of 2 bases from V and 5 bases from J, the junction contained 8 bases not matched to a gene. CDR3 length equals 14 residues. CDR1 is SQVTM and CDR2 is ANQGSEA in the germline V gene. The CDR3 DNA reads as TGCAGCGTTGAATTCTGGGCAGGGGGAACTGAAGCTTTCTTT. This codes for CSVEFWAGGTEAFF. The full variable domain, completed using reference TRBV29-1 and TRBJ1-1, is SAVISQKPSRDICQRGTSLTIQCQVDSQVTMMFWYRQQPGQSLTLIATANQGSEATYESGFVIDKFPISRPNLTFSTLTVSNMSPEDSSIYLCSVEFWAGGTEAFFGQGTRLTVV.

V gene TRBV27 combines with J gene TRBJ1-1; 8 bases line up with TRBD1. The germline V gene encodes CDR1 MNHEY and CDR2 SMNVEV (reference sequence). The CDR3 is 15 amino acids. The J segment lost 5 bases and the V segment lost 4 bases, leaving 9 bases of the junction unmatched. The CDR3 region has the DNA TGTGCCAGCAGTTCCCTAACAGGGGGTGAAACTGAAGCTTTCTTT. This gives the protein CASSSLTGGETEAFF.

The chain combines TRBV30 with TRBJ1-5; tentatively, D is TRBD1 (5 bases). Germline V gives CDR1 GTSNPN, CDR2 SVGIG (reference sequence). Between the trimmed V and J ends, which lost 3 bases and 3 bases, there was a span of 15 bases. CDR3 length: 15 amino acids. CDR3 coding DNA: TGTGCCTGGAGCACAGGTACGGGAACCAATCAGCCCCAGCATTTT. It is translated as CAWSTGTGTNQPQHF.

The genes are TRBV14 and TRBJ2-1, with a possible D match to TRBD1 (6 bases). Trimming stripped 4 bases from V and 5 bases from J, with 15 bases between. The CDR3 has 15 amino acids. Germline V gene data show CDR1 as SGHDN and CDR2 as FVKESK. Here the CDR3 DNA reads TGTGCCAGCAGCCTCCCCTCCGGGACACACAATGAGCAGTTCTTC. It codes for CASSLPSGTHNEQFF.

The CDR3 sequence is CASSPTDREDTQYF. The CDR3 DNA sequence: TGTGCCAGCAGCCCAACCGACAGGGAAGATACGCAGTATTTT. The chain couples TRBV5-6 to TRBJ2-3; 7 bases line up with TRBD1. Germline values: CDR1 SGHDT, CDR2 YYEEEE. Trimming removed 4 bases from V and 5 bases from J; junction bases left unmatched: 7. This CDR3 region has 14 residues.

This clone was found once. The V and J genes are TRBV15 and TRBJ2-3; 13 bases align to TRBD2. Germline CDR1 reads LNHNV; CDR2 reads YYDKDF (reference sequence). The CDR3 loop spans 18 amino acids. V shed 0 bases, J shed 4 bases, and the junction held 7 bases outside the gene matches. The CDR3 protein is CATSRDPGLAGAADTQYF. CDR3 nucleotides: TGTGCCACCAGCAGAGATCCCGGACTAGCGGGAGCGGCAGATACGCAGTATTTT.

The chain is built from TRBV10-3 and TRBJ2-3; D call uncertain. This CDR3 is 15 amino acids long. Trimming stripped 7 bases from V and 1 base from J, with 15 bases between. Germline V gene data show CDR1 as ENHRY and CDR2 as SYGVKD. CDR3 amino acids: CAITGGASGTDTQYF. DNA for the CDR3: TGTGCCATCACAGGCGGCGCTTCGGGCACAGATACGCAGTATTTT.

The rearrangement links TRBV29-1 to TRBJ2-1; 11 nucleotides line up with TRBD2. Per the germline V gene, CDR1 is SQVTM and CDR2 is ANQGSEA. The CDR3 has 14 amino acids. Here the CDR3 DNA reads TGCACCGGATTAGCGGGAGGGACTTTGGATGAGCAGTTCTTC. Encoded protein: CTGLAGGTLDEQFF.

DNA for the CDR3: TGCAGCGTTACCGACCCCCGGTCGGAAGAGACCCAGTACTTC. This encodes CSVTDPRSEETQYF. The V and J genes are TRBV29-1 and TRBJ2-5; D not resolved. Germline V CDR1 and CDR2: SQVTM, ANQGSEA. This CDR3 contains 14 residues. Deletions cut 5 bases from V and 3 bases from J, with 16 bases between.

The chain couples TRBV13 to TRBJ2-1; unclear D gene. Germline V lookup: CDR1 PRHDT, CDR2 FYEKMQ (reference sequence). The CDR3 loop spans 10 amino acids. Trimming shortened V by 3 bases and J by 6 bases, and 0 bases separated the two germline ends. In nucleotides, the CDR3 is TGTGCCAGCAGCTTCAATGAGCAGTTCTTC. Translating gives CASSFNEQFF. Full variable domain (rest looked up from reference TRBV13 and TRBJ2-1): AAGVIQSPRHLIKEKRETATLKCYPIPRHDTVYWYQQGPGQDPQFLISFYEKMQSDKGSIPDRFSAQQFSDYHSELNMSSLELGDSALYFCASSFNEQFFGPGTRLTVL.

The chain uses TRBV6-5 and TRBJ1-2; D is unclear. CDR1 is MNHEY, CDR2 SVGAGI, per germline. CDR3 length: 11 amino acids. V was cut by 8 bases and J by 10 bases, with 14 bases left in between. The CDR3 protein is CASDDGVHYTF. DNA for the CDR3: TGTGCCAGCGACGACGGGGTCCACTACACCTTC.

The chain uses TRBV27 and TRBJ2-3; 8 bases line up with TRBD1. From germline, CDR1 is MNHEY and CDR2 SMNVEV (reference sequence). The CDR3 is made up of 12 amino acids. V lost 5 bases to trimming and J lost 10 bases; unmatched junction nucleotides: 5. The DNA of the CDR3 is TGTGCCAGCAGTCTGGACAGGGTCGCGCAGTATTTT. The encoded protein is CASSLDRVAQYF.

This clone turned up a few times. This rearrangement joins TRBV14 to TRBJ1-2; D remains ambiguous. This CDR3 has 15 amino acids. The V gene lost 1 base and the J gene lost 3 bases, with 12 bases spanning the gap. Germline CDR1 and CDR2: SGHDN and FVKESK. DNA of the CDR3: TGTGCCAGCAGCCAAGGTTACATGGCGGACTATGGCTACACCTTC. Its translation: CASSQGYMADYGYTF. Combining the CDR3 with reference TRBV14 and TRBJ1-2 gives the whole variable domain EAGVTQFPSHSVIEKGQTVTLRCDPISGHDNLYWYRRVMGKEIKFLLHFVKESKQDESGMPNNRFLAERTGGTYSTLKVQPAELEDSGVYFCASSQGYMADYGYTFGSGTRLTVV.